This T cell receptor (beta chain) emerged from a study of brain T cells in children with intractable seizures. Notes on the study in general: Pre- and post-surgery blood differed in depth, so pre-surgery absences may be undersampling. Only CDR3 sequence similarity suggested viral specificity, without known HCMV serostatus.

Only cases whose brain tissue showed the highest T cell transcript signatures were sequenced. Pre-surgery treatment included at least one anti-epileptic drug. Assay: immunoSEQ multiplex PCR; the TCRdb copy retains only in-frame clones and omits some. The table records 78,000 or so clones, more than 75% of them present only once. The CDR3 is 14 amino acids. Germline V gene lookup returns CDR1 SGHVS and CDR2 FNYEAQ. V was shortened by 2 bases and J by 0 bases, with 8 bases between the two germline ends. A word on this clone: Its specificity is not known.

The source of this sequence is a girl between 2 and 10 years old with Rasmussen encephalitis and intractable seizures. Specimen: peripheral blood, collected at surgery. The rearrangement uses TRBV7-6 and TRBJ2-7; D unresolved. The CDR3 is CASSLYSDSYEQYF. The CDR3 DNA follows: TGTGCCAGCAGCTTATACTCCGACTCCTACGAGCAGTACTTC.